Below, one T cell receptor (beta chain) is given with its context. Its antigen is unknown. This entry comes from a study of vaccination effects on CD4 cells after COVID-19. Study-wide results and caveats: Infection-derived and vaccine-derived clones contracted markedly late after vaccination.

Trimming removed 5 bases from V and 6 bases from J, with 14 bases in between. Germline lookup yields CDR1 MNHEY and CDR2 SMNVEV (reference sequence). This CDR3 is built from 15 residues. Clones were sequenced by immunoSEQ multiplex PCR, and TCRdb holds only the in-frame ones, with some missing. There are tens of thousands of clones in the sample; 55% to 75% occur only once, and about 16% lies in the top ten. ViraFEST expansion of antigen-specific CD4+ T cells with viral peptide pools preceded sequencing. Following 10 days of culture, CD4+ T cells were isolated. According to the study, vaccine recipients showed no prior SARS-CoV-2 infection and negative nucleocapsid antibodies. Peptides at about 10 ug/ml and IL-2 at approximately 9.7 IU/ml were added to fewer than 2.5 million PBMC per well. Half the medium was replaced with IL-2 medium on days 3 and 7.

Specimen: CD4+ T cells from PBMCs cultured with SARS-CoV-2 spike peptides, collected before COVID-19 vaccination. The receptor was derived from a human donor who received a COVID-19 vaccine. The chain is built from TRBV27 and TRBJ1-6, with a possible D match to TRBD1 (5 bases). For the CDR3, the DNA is TGTGCCAGCAGTCCGACCTCAGGGATTAATTCACCCCTCCACTTT. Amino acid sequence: CASSPTSGINSPLHF.